The rows below give T cell receptor beta chains drawn from one sample of a study of cytomegalovirus exposure and HLA in healthy donors. Here immunoSEQ multiplex PCR was the method, and the copy in TCRdb shows in-frame clones only, minus some. The table lists about 98,000 clones, more than 60% of them singletons. The sequenced material came from PBMCs. Receptors were obtained from a man aged 50 to 60 in good health and CMV-seronegative. Both conserved end residues are trimmed from each CDR3. D genes are given only for firm matches.

j_gene,len,v_gene,d_gene,CDR3aa
TRBJ2-7,10,TRBV7-2,NA,ASSPTYYEQY
TRBJ2-1,11,TRBV18,TRBD2,ASSAGAGNEQF
TRBJ2-3,12,TRBV19,NA,ASSTVRLTDTQY
TRBJ1-3,13,TRBV28,TRBD1,ASGSRGRSGNTIY
TRBJ1-2,12,TRBV5-4,NA,ASSPNEGVGGYT
TRBJ1-3,13,TRBV15,TRBD1,ATGQGAVSGNTIY
TRBJ2-4,12,TRBV5-8,TRBD1,ASSLAQGANIQY
TRBJ2-2,9,TRBV6-1,NA,ASVREGELF
TRBJ2-6,14,TRBV28,NA,ASTSLGLSGANVLT
TRBJ2-6,13,TRBV28,TRBD1,ASITGVSGANVLT
TRBJ1-6,14,TRBV6-5,NA,ASSYSISGYNSPLH
TRBJ1-1,12,TRBV5-1,NA,ASSFRDTNTEAF
TRBJ2-1,13,TRBV7-2,NA,ASSLVGEPYNEQF
TRBJ2-3,13,TRBV5-6,TRBD2,ASSFLRGGTDTQY
TRBJ1-1,10,TRBV30,NA,AWGDRNTEAF
TRBJ2-3,14,TRBV11-1,NA,ASSTGGWVGTDTQY
TRBJ1-5,16,TRBV7-2,NA,ASSLEIDFWGGNQPQH
TRBJ2-2,13,TRBV6-5,TRBD1,ASSRQGMSTGELF
TRBJ2-7,17,TRBV2,TRBD2,ASSDLTGTLAGGAHEQY
TRBJ2-7,14,TRBV7-2,TRBD2,ASSLLGGTSSYEQY
TRBJ2-7,14,TRBV5-1,NA,ASSLPQTRSSYEQY
NA,14,TRBV6-5,TRBD2,ASSYSSSGRGYEQY
TRBJ1-6,11,TRBV27,NA,ASSSLSDSPLH
TRBJ2-6,11,TRBV28,NA,ASSLAGANVLT
TRBJ2-2,11,TRBV2,NA,ASLVSNTGELF
TRBJ2-1,14,TRBV19,NA,ASSWLGLGPHNEQF
TRBJ2-1,14,TRBV5-1,TRBD2,ASSPTSGGPYNEQF
TRBJ2-3,15,TRBV11-2,TRBD1,ASRPAGQGALRNTQY
TRBJ1-2,12,TRBV11-2,NA,ASSLEGTGYGYT
TRBJ2-5,12,TRBV2,TRBD1,ASTQGAWEETQY
TRBJ1-2,8,TRBV6-5,NA,ASWAYGYT
TRBJ2-7,14,TRBV10-3,TRBD2,AISESSSGNTYEQY
TRBJ2-3,14,TRBV4-2,TRBD2,ASSYPGLAGKDTQY
TRBJ2-7,18,TRBV2,TRBD2,AIIERAGASGRASNYEQY
TRBJ2-2,13,TRBV6-6,TRBD1,ASSEQGRNTGELF
TRBJ2-3,14,TRBV7-9,NA,ASSLDVGAGLDTQY
TRBJ2-4,13,TRBV15,TRBD2,ATSRDSGRNDIQY
TRBJ1-2,12,TRBV6-5,TRBD1,ASSRTGLNYGYT
TRBJ2-7,13,TRBV4-1,NA,ASSRLDSNSYEQY
TRBJ1-5,13,TRBV28,NA,ASISGGIRNQPQH
TRBJ2-1,14,TRBV9,NA,ASSVRGRGTINEQF
TRBJ2-5,15,TRBV25-1,TRBD1,ASSESPPPGQRETQY
TRBJ2-5,10,TRBV7-2,NA,ASSARAGEQY
TRBJ1-1,13,TRBV7-6,NA,ASSLSQGVRTEAF
TRBJ1-1,13,TRBV29-1,TRBD1,SAGPGTGLNTEAF